This T cell receptor (beta chain) was identified in a study of prognosis after radiotherapy for stage I lung cancer. The V end lost 0 bases, the J end lost 7 bases, and 19 bases lay between the germline ends. The germline gives CDR1 LNHDA, CDR2 SQIVND (reference sequence). This CDR3 spans 17 amino acids. There are many counts of this clonotype. Template was genomic DNA; TCR beta CDR3 amplified in two multiplex PCR rounds. Gene-specific TRBV and TRBJ primers were used in PCR round one. Using its own MiXCR run on the multiplex PCR reads, TCRdb lists one record per CDR3 protein. The sample has 15,000 to 20,000 distinct CDR3 sequences, approximately 28% seen once.

The genes are TRBV19 and TRBJ1-5; D is ambiguous. Sequences were derived from PBMCs, sampled before or after stereotactic body radiation therapy (not recorded which). This TCR came from a donor of 50 years or more with non-small cell lung cancer. The CDR3 region has the DNA TGTGCCAGTAGTATAGACAAACCGACCAATTTCGGACAGCCCCAGCATTTT. Protein product: CASSIDKPTNFGQPQHF.